The entry below describes one T cell receptor beta chain. This sample is drawn from a study of T cells in women clearing cervical HPV infection. Looking at the study overall: HLA type stays a possible confounder, typing being limited.

Sequencing was performed with immunoSEQ multiplex PCR; in TCRdb, only in-frame clones are kept and a portion is missing. The table gives roughly 42,000 clones; the top ten clones make up roughly 5% of it. The receptor was derived from a woman aged 18 to 69 with a cervical HPV16 infection that either progressed to CIN3+ or cleared (not recorded which). Material for sequencing was blood buffy coat.

CDR3 DNA, as far as it was read: TGCGCCAGCATCGTGACAGGGGCTCATTGGGAAAAA. Its protein is CASIVTGAHWEK. In full, the CDR3 is CASIVTGAHWEKLFF. V gene TRBV10-1 combines with J gene TRBJ1-4; 8 nucleotides line up with TRBD1. The sequence runs out 3 residues before the end of the CDR3; the remainder is reconstructed from the germline J gene. Germline V lookup: CDR1 WNHNN, CDR2 SYGVQD (reference sequence). This CDR3 has 15 residues. Trimming cost V 7 bases and J 8 bases; bases outside gene matches: 12.